This TCR beta chain is drawn from a study of Graves' ophthalmopathy and Graves' hyperthyroidism. Study results and limitations: Ophthalmopathy progression predictions by the model showed about 79% specificity and approximately 69% sensitivity. Blood repertoires reportedly contained most expanded thyroid clonotypes above 0.001 frequency.

Germline V CDR1 and CDR2: KGHDR, SFDVKD. The CDR3 has 14 residues. This clonotype was seen a few times. Its specificity is not known. The junction shows a germline mismatch at one end, possibly a read error. Diagnosis used clinical symptoms, serum thyroxine, TRAb, thyroid ultrasound and orbital computed tomography. The study amplified TCR beta CDR3 regions using RNA transcripts. RT-PCR with HTBI primers came first, then second-round multiplex PCR. TCRdb re-called the multiplex PCR reads through MiXCR, storing one row per CDR3 protein. The table records about 700,000 distinct CDR3 sequences, 35% to 50% of them present only once.

This receptor was identified in an adult man with Graves' ophthalmopathy. Material for sequencing was peripheral blood. The genes are TRBV24-1 and TRBJ1-5; 7 bases fit TRBD1. CDR3 sequence (DNA): TGTGCCAGCAGTTCCATGGACAGGCGTCAGCCCCAGCATTTT. It translates to CASSSMDRRQPQHF.